A selection of T cell receptor beta chains follows, all from one sample in a study of T cell responses to AZD1222 COVID-19 vaccine. Using immunoSEQ multiplex PCR, the repertoire was profiled, and TCRdb retains in-frame clones only, with some absent. The top ten clones hold about 25% of a sample with under 200,000 clones, around 89% of them seen once. The sample here was peripheral blood, taken 28 days after the second AZD1222 dose. Receptors originate from an adult who received the AZD1222 COVID-19 vaccine. Each CDR3 is given with its conserved first and last residue. The order of the fields is V gene, CDR3 length, J gene, D gene, clone size, CDR3 protein, CDR3 DNA. D genes are given only for firm matches. The listing skips clone size in some rows; elsewhere it reads once, few, many or a size class.

V gene: TRBV5-1
CDR3 length: 12
J gene: TRBJ1-2
D gene: .
clone size: .
CDR3 protein: CASSPGTDGYTF
CDR3 DNA: TGCGCCAGCAGCCCTGGGACCGATGGCTACACCTTC

V gene: TRBV7-9
CDR3 length: 13
J gene: TRBJ2-3
D gene: .
clone size: .
CDR3 protein: CASSLRETDTQYF
CDR3 DNA: TGTGCCAGCAGCTTGAGGGAAACAGATACGCAGTATTTT

V gene: TRBV28
CDR3 length: 16
J gene: TRBJ2-1
D gene: .
clone size: .
CDR3 protein: CASSLLSGGRINEQFF
CDR3 DNA: TGTGCCAGCAGTTTATTGTCGGGTGGTAGGATCAATGAGCAGTTCTTC

V gene: TRBV29-1
CDR3 length: 12
J gene: TRBJ2-7
D gene: .
clone size: few
CDR3 protein: CSVGQDAYEQYF
CDR3 DNA: TGCAGCGTTGGGCAGGACGCCTACGAGCAGTACTTC

V gene: TRBV30
CDR3 length: 15
J gene: TRBJ2-2
D gene: TRBD1
clone size: .
CDR3 protein: CAWWTAQGVAGELFF
CDR3 DNA: TGTGCCTGGTGGACGGCGCAGGGGGTAGCCGGGGAGCTGTTTTTT

V gene: TRBV28
CDR3 length: 14
J gene: TRBJ1-2
D gene: .
clone size: .
CDR3 protein: CASSLVARLYGYTF
CDR3 DNA: TGTGCCAGCAGTTTAGTGGCCAGGCTCTATGGCTACACCTTC

V gene: TRBV19
CDR3 length: 12
J gene: TRBJ2-7
D gene: .
clone size: .
CDR3 protein: CASSIVGGEQYF
CDR3 DNA: TGTGCCAGTAGTATAGTGGGGGGCGAGCAGTACTTC

V gene: TRBV6-5
CDR3 length: 13
J gene: TRBJ2-5
D gene: .
clone size: .
CDR3 protein: CASMETPQETQYF
CDR3 DNA: TGTGCCAGCATGGAGACACCTCAAGAGACCCAGTACTTC

V gene: TRBV10-3
CDR3 length: 14
J gene: TRBJ1-3
D gene: .
clone size: .
CDR3 protein: CATEGGGSGNTIYF
CDR3 DNA: TGTGCCACCGAGGGTGGGGGCTCTGGAAACACCATATATTTT

V gene: TRBV27
CDR3 length: 13
J gene: TRBJ2-5
D gene: TRBD1
clone size: .
CDR3 protein: CASHRGSQETQYF
CDR3 DNA: TGTGCCAGTCACAGGGGGAGCCAAGAGACCCAGTACTTC

V gene: TRBV15
CDR3 length: 16
J gene: TRBJ2-3
D gene: TRBD2
clone size: .
CDR3 protein: CATSGGLAGTTDTQYF
CDR3 DNA: TGTGCCACCAGCGGAGGACTAGCGGGGACCACAGATACGCAGTATTTT

V gene: TRBV19
CDR3 length: 14
J gene: TRBJ1-5
D gene: .
clone size: .
CDR3 protein: CASIQTNSNQPQHF
CDR3 DNA: TGTGCCAGTATTCAGACAAATAGCAATCAGCCCCAGCATTTT

V gene: TRBV9
CDR3 length: 17
J gene: TRBJ2-6
D gene: .
clone size: .
CDR3 protein: CASSVEGSRSGANVLTF
CDR3 DNA: TGTGCCAGCAGCGTAGAGGGCAGCCGCTCTGGGGCCAACGTCCTGACTTTC

V gene: TRBV5-1
CDR3 length: 12
J gene: TRBJ2-1
D gene: .
clone size: .
CDR3 protein: CASSHRNNEQFF
CDR3 DNA: TGCGCCAGCTCCCATCGGAACAATGAGCAGTTCTTC

V gene: TRBV7-3
CDR3 length: 13
J gene: TRBJ2-3
D gene: .
clone size: .
CDR3 protein: CASSLKPTDTQYF
CDR3 DNA: TGTGCCAGCAGCTTAAAACCCACAGATACGCAGTATTTT

V gene: TRBV7-9
CDR3 length: 14
J gene: TRBJ2-5
D gene: TRBD1
clone size: .
CDR3 protein: CASSLPTGGETQYF
CDR3 DNA: TGTGCCAGCAGCTTGCCGACAGGGGGGGAGACCCAGTACTTC

V gene: TRBV7-9
CDR3 length: 14
J gene: TRBJ1-5
D gene: TRBD1
clone size: .
CDR3 protein: CASSQGAGNQPQHF
CDR3 DNA: TGTGCCAGCAGCCAGGGGGCTGGCAATCAGCCCCAGCATTTT

V gene: TRBV27
CDR3 length: 14
J gene: TRBJ1-1
D gene: .
clone size: .
CDR3 protein: CASTEGGVGTEAFF
CDR3 DNA: TGTGCCAGCACCGAAGGGGGGGTGGGCACTGAAGCTTTCTTT

V gene: TRBV28
CDR3 length: 13
J gene: TRBJ1-2
D gene: .
clone size: .
CDR3 protein: CASSSTDNYGYTF
CDR3 DNA: TGTGCCAGCAGTTCGACCGATAACTATGGCTACACCTTC

V gene: TRBV5-1
CDR3 length: 14
J gene: TRBJ2-5
D gene: TRBD1
clone size: .
CDR3 protein: CASSPGTGGETQYF
CDR3 DNA: TGCGCCAGCAGCCCTGGGACAGGGGGAGAGACCCAGTACTTC

V gene: TRBV30
CDR3 length: 14
J gene: TRBJ1-5
D gene: TRBD1
clone size: .
CDR3 protein: CAWTPGTGNQPQHF
CDR3 DNA: TGTGCCTGGACCCCCGGGACAGGCAATCAGCCCCAGCATTTT

V gene: TRBV7-6
CDR3 length: 18
J gene: TRBJ2-5
D gene: TRBD2
clone size: few
CDR3 protein: CASSLSFGGGAGQETQYF
CDR3 DNA: TGTGCCAGCAGCTTATCTTTCGGGGGGGGAGCAGGGCAAGAGACCCAGTACTTC

V gene: TRBV7-2
CDR3 length: 13
J gene: TRBJ2-1
D gene: .
clone size: .
CDR3 protein: CASSLWEYNEQFF
CDR3 DNA: TGTGCCAGCAGCTTATGGGAGTACAATGAGCAGTTCTTC

V gene: TRBV6-2/TRBV6-3
CDR3 length: 15
J gene: TRBJ2-7
D gene: TRBD1
clone size: .
CDR3 protein: CASSSGQGAVYEQYF
CDR3 DNA: TGTGCCAGCAGTTCCGGACAGGGGGCAGTCTACGAGCAGTACTTC

V gene: TRBV24-1
CDR3 length: 14
J gene: TRBJ2-3
D gene: .
clone size: .
CDR3 protein: CATSWSGSTDTQYF
CDR3 DNA: TGTGCCACCAGTTGGAGCGGGAGCACAGATACGCAGTATTTT

V gene: TRBV9
CDR3 length: 14
J gene: TRBJ1-1
D gene: .
clone size: .
CDR3 protein: CASSVAGASTEAFF
CDR3 DNA: TGTGCCAGCAGCGTAGCAGGGGCCAGCACTGAAGCTTTCTTT

V gene: TRBV15
CDR3 length: 14
J gene: TRBJ2-7
D gene: .
clone size: .
CDR3 protein: CATSSPGGLYEQYF
CDR3 DNA: TGTGCCACCAGCAGTCCCGGAGGGCTTTACGAGCAGTACTTC

V gene: TRBV7-3
CDR3 length: 15
J gene: TRBJ2-3
D gene: .
clone size: .
CDR3 protein: CASSLSAGSTDTQYF
CDR3 DNA: TGTGCCAGCAGCTTATCGGCGGGAAGCACAGATACGCAGTATTTT

V gene: TRBV7-3
CDR3 length: 14
J gene: TRBJ2-3
D gene: .
clone size: .
CDR3 protein: CASREDGSTDTQYF
CDR3 DNA: TGTGCCAGCAGGGAGGACGGTAGCACAGATACGCAGTATTTT

V gene: TRBV20-1
CDR3 length: 10
J gene: TRBJ2-1
D gene: .
clone size: .
CDR3 protein: CSAGSLPQFF
CDR3 DNA: TGCAGTGCCGGGTCGCTGCCGCAGTTCTTC

V gene: TRBV7-8
CDR3 length: 17
J gene: TRBJ1-5
D gene: TRBD1
clone size: .
CDR3 protein: CASSREGGSYSNQPQHF
CDR3 DNA: TGTGCCAGCAGCCGAGAAGGGGGCTCTTATAGCAATCAGCCCCAGCATTTT

V gene: TRBV19
CDR3 length: 13
J gene: TRBJ2-7
D gene: .
clone size: .
CDR3 protein: CVDSRGAPYEQYF
CDR3 DNA: TGTGTCGACTCACGGGGAGCTCCCTACGAGCAGTACTTC

V gene: TRBV7-2
CDR3 length: 13
J gene: TRBJ2-7
D gene: TRBD2
clone size: once
CDR3 protein: CASSLTSGYEQYF
CDR3 DNA: TGTGCCAGCAGCTTGACTAGCGGCTACGAGCAGTACTTC

V gene: TRBV12-3/TRBV12-4
CDR3 length: 13
J gene: TRBJ1-1
D gene: .
clone size: .
CDR3 protein: CASSLEGLIEAFF
CDR3 DNA: TGTGCCAGCAGTTTGGAGGGGCTGATTGAAGCTTTCTTT

V gene: TRBV7-3
CDR3 length: 13
J gene: TRBJ2-5
D gene: .
clone size: few
CDR3 protein: CASSSGGKETQYF
CDR3 DNA: TGTGCCAGCAGCTCAGGGGGGAAAGAGACCCAGTACTTC

V gene: TRBV4-3
CDR3 length: 13
J gene: TRBJ1-2
D gene: .
clone size: few
CDR3 protein: CASSPSGAGGYTF
CDR3 DNA: TGCGCCAGCAGCCCGTCAGGGGCGGGTGGCTACACCTTC

V gene: TRBV2
CDR3 length: 10
J gene: TRBJ2-1
D gene: .
clone size: .
CDR3 protein: CAGFGSEQFF
CDR3 DNA: TGTGCCGGCTTCGGTAGTGAGCAGTTCTTC

V gene: TRBV5-1
CDR3 length: 12
J gene: TRBJ2-3
D gene: .
clone size: .
CDR3 protein: CASSLPTDTQYF
CDR3 DNA: TGCGCCAGCAGCCTCCCCACAGATACGCAGTATTTT

V gene: TRBV9
CDR3 length: 16
J gene: TRBJ2-7
D gene: .
clone size: .
CDR3 protein: CASSPLPGGGPYEQYF
CDR3 DNA: TGTGCCAGCAGCCCTCTCCCAGGGGGAGGGCCCTACGAGCAGTACTTC

V gene: TRBV2
CDR3 length: 12
J gene: TRBJ2-7
D gene: .
clone size: few
CDR3 protein: CASSGEVYEQYF
CDR3 DNA: TGTGCCAGCAGTGGAGAGGTCTACGAGCAGTACTTC

V gene: TRBV18
CDR3 length: 14
J gene: TRBJ1-5
D gene: .
clone size: once
CDR3 protein: CASSPQQFDQPQHF
CDR3 DNA: TGTGCCAGCTCACCTCAACAGTTTGATCAGCCCCAGCATTTT

V gene: TRBV28
CDR3 length: 15
J gene: TRBJ1-4
D gene: TRBD1
clone size: .
CDR3 protein: CASSLPQGVNEKLFF
CDR3 DNA: TGTGCCAGCAGTTTGCCACAGGGGGTTAATGAAAAACTGTTTTTT

V gene: TRBV6-2/TRBV6-3
CDR3 length: 19
J gene: TRBJ1-4
D gene: .
clone size: .
CDR3 protein: CASSYWGDWDSSTNEKLFF
CDR3 DNA: TGTGCCAGCAGTTACTGGGGGGACTGGGATTCTTCAACTAATGAAAAACTGTTTTTT

V gene: TRBV4-1
CDR3 length: 15
J gene: TRBJ1-1
D gene: TRBD1
clone size: .
CDR3 protein: CASSQEPTGVTEAFF
CDR3 DNA: TGCGCCAGCAGCCAAGAGCCAACAGGGGTCACTGAAGCTTTCTTT

V gene: TRBV28
CDR3 length: 13
J gene: TRBJ2-3
D gene: .
clone size: once
CDR3 protein: CASSPPGTDTQYF
CDR3 DNA: TGTGCCAGCAGTCCTCCGGGGACAGATACGCAGTATTTT

V gene: TRBV5-4
CDR3 length: 14
J gene: TRBJ2-7
D gene: .
clone size: .
CDR3 protein: CASSLTQAAYEQYF
CDR3 DNA: TGTGCCAGCAGCCTGACCCAGGCGGCCTACGAGCAGTACTTC

V gene: TRBV27
CDR3 length: 15
J gene: TRBJ2-7
D gene: TRBD2
clone size: .
CDR3 protein: CASSPGASGGDEQYF
CDR3 DNA: TGTGCCAGCAGCCCGGGGGCTAGCGGGGGGGATGAGCAGTACTTC

V gene: TRBV4-3
CDR3 length: 14
J gene: TRBJ2-7
D gene: .
clone size: .
CDR3 protein: CASSQAFSGSQQYF
CDR3 DNA: TGCGCCAGCAGCCAAGCGTTTTCCGGGTCGCAGCAGTACTTC

V gene: TRBV18
CDR3 length: 15
J gene: TRBJ2-7
D gene: .
clone size: .
CDR3 protein: CASSPPKGYSYEQYF
CDR3 DNA: TGTGCCAGCTCACCACCGAAGGGGTACTCCTACGAGCAGTACTTC

V gene: TRBV5-1
CDR3 length: 13
J gene: TRBJ2-1
D gene: .
clone size: once
CDR3 protein: CASSGLLYNEQFF
CDR3 DNA: TGCGCCAGCAGTGGGCTATTGTACAATGAGCAGTTCTTC

V gene: TRBV7-8
CDR3 length: 16
J gene: TRBJ1-2
D gene: TRBD1
clone size: .
CDR3 protein: CASSSGQGALSYGYTF
CDR3 DNA: TGTGCCAGCAGCTCGGGACAGGGGGCGTTATCCTATGGCTACACCTTC

V gene: TRBV2
CDR3 length: 15
J gene: TRBJ2-3
D gene: TRBD1
clone size: .
CDR3 protein: CASSEQGAGADTQYF
CDR3 DNA: TGTGCCAGCAGTGAACAGGGGGCCGGAGCAGATACGCAGTATTTT

V gene: TRBV7-9
CDR3 length: 14
J gene: TRBJ2-3
D gene: TRBD2
clone size: .
CDR3 protein: CASSSGLAGDTQYF
CDR3 DNA: TGTGCCAGCAGCTCAGGACTAGCAGGGGATACGCAGTATTTT

V gene: TRBV6-2/TRBV6-3
CDR3 length: 14
J gene: TRBJ1-1
D gene: .
clone size: .
CDR3 protein: CATSVGVEDTEAFF
CDR3 DNA: TGTGCCACCAGCGTAGGGGTGGAGGACACTGAAGCTTTCTTT

V gene: TRBV7-9
CDR3 length: 14
J gene: TRBJ2-3
D gene: .
clone size: .
CDR3 protein: CASSLERNTDTQYF
CDR3 DNA: TGTGCCAGCAGCTTAGAACGTAACACAGATACGCAGTATTTT

V gene: TRBV29-1
CDR3 length: 12
J gene: TRBJ2-3
D gene: .
clone size: .
CDR3 protein: CSVDSGTDTQYF
CDR3 DNA: TGCAGCGTTGACAGCGGCACAGATACGCAGTATTTT

V gene: TRBV27
CDR3 length: 16
J gene: TRBJ2-7
D gene: TRBD2
clone size: .
CDR3 protein: CASSPGTSGIRYEQYF
CDR3 DNA: TGTGCCAGCAGTCCCGGGACTAGCGGGATCAGGTACGAGCAGTACTTC

V gene: TRBV11-1
CDR3 length: 14
J gene: TRBJ1-5
D gene: TRBD1
clone size: .
CDR3 protein: CASSPDRVGQPQHF
CDR3 DNA: TGTGCCAGCAGCCCGGACAGGGTCGGTCAGCCCCAGCATTTT